This T cell receptor beta chain derives from a study of OX40 agonist ivuxolimab in advanced cancers. The overall study: Three patients, one with hepatocellular carcinoma and two with cutaneous melanoma, responded partially.

CDR3 length: 14 amino acids. Trimming removed 5 bases from V and 3 bases from J, with 11 bases in between. From germline, CDR1 is KGHSH and CDR2 LQKENI. TCRdb's table, derived via immunoSEQ multiplex PCR, lists solely in-frame clones and lacks some. The data hold tens of thousands of clones, with about 91% observed a single time. The chain links TRBV18 to TRBJ2-1; D tentatively fits TRBD1 or TRBD2 (5 bases each). The source of this sequence is an adult with an advanced solid tumor such as melanoma, head and neck, liver or kidney cancer. Here the sequenced sample was CD4+ or CD8+ T cells sorted from blood, taken in a trial of the OX40 agonist ivuxolimab. The CDR3 sequence is CASSRDGYYNEQFF. The CDR3 bases are TGTGCCAGCTCAAGGGACGGCTACTACAATGAGCAGTTCTTC.